This T cell receptor beta chain was sequenced in a study of T cell repertoires in cytomegalovirus infection (dated by TCRdb to the late 2010s). As for the study more broadly: The peptide stimulations were aimed at well-studied HLA-B-restricted epitopes as well as recently identified HLA-C-restricted CMV epitopes, whose presentation resists viral immunomodulation. Donor HLA type was relevant to the analysis, because carriage of CMV infection together with the matching HLA type was indicated by public TCR beta signatures.

The research as a whole found: The ex vivo response was dominated by HLA-C-restricted CMV-specific TCR beta clonotypes, and the single most frequent clonotype in two of eight donors was supplied by these HLA-C-restricted clonotypes. In both this cohort and an independent cohort of some 370 donors, the cumulative frequency of public TCR beta family members distinguished carriers of CMV infection plus the relevant HLA type.

Data came from an Illumina HiSeq 1500. The public sequencing data were trimmed at Q25 with fastp and processed into clonotypes with MiXCR by TCRdb, which kept only in-frame beta chains. A single entry per CDR3 protein holds the most common genes and DNA from its merged rows. Across this sample there are 700,000 to 950,000 distinct CDR3 sequences, with 32% seen only once. The ten largest clones capture about an eighth of the sample. The meaning of the sample's treatment or condition label: in vitro stimulation with specific CMV peptide epitopes to enrich CMV-specific T cells. Points on this clonotype: Its specific antigen is unknown. No qualities accompany the bases; no much larger clone lies one base away.

The CDR1 and CDR2 encoded by the germline V gene (reference sequence) are LNHDA and SQIVND. Counted from cysteine to phenylalanine, this CDR3 has 17 amino acids. Just CDR3 DNA is preserved here, 51 bases in frame from base 1. V is pruned by 5 bases and J by 5 bases, leaving 15 bases of the junction without a gene match. This TCR derives from a human donor in good health (CMV status not recorded). Some clones in this sample may be carry-over from other donors' samples. Source: cultured CD8+ T cells from PBMCs, taken from culture after CMV antigen stimulation. The V and J genes are TRBV19 and TRBJ2-1; TRBD1 fits 7 bases in the junction. The DNA is as follows: TGTGCCAGTAGTCCCGAGGACAGGCTGGGCCTACACAATGAGCAGTTCTTC. Its protein reads: CASSPEDRLGLHNEQFF.